A selection of T cell receptor beta chains follows, all from one sample in a study of cytomegalovirus exposure and HLA in healthy donors. Data came from immunoSEQ multiplex PCR; TCRdb stores just in-frame clones and leaves some out. The sample holds some 130,000 clones, around 72% seen once. Sequences were obtained from PBMCs. The receptors shown here come from a human donor in good health. Both conserved end residues are part of each CDR3. The D gene is left open where the match is weak. Size is omitted from some rows. Given values are once, few, many or a class for expanded clones.

d_gene | abundance | j_gene | v_gene | len | CDR3aa | CDR3nt
- | - | TRBJ1-4 | TRBV7-2 | 16 | CASSLRRAGANEKLFF | TGTGCCAGCAGCTTAAGGCGGGCAGGGGCGAATGAAAAACTGTTTTTT
TRBD1 | few | TRBJ1-6 | TRBV4-2 | 19 | CASSQYRGTVSSYNSPLHF | TGTGCCAGCAGCCAATACAGGGGTACCGTTAGCTCCTATAATTCACCCCTCCACTTT
TRBD1 | - | TRBJ2-1 | TRBV5-6 | 16 | CASSLEGQGSYNEQFF | TGTGCCAGCAGCTTGGAGGGACAGGGCTCCTACAATGAGCAGTTCTTC
TRBD1 | - | TRBJ2-7 | TRBV7-9 | 15 | CASSPGTGRIGEQYF | TGTGCCAGCAGCCCCGGGACAGGGAGAATAGGAGAGCAGTACTTC
TRBD1 | - | TRBJ1-2 | TRBV28 | 14 | CASSSTGQNYGYTF | TGTGCCAGCAGCTCAACGGGACAGAACTATGGCTACACCTTC
- | - | TRBJ1-6 | TRBV28 | 15 | CASSLGQGFNSPLHF | TGTGCCAGCAGTTTAGGCCAGGGTTTTAATTCACCCCTCCACTTT
- | - | TRBJ1-5 | TRBV5-3 | 18 | CARSLIDSPERRNQPQHF | TGTGCCAGAAGCCTTATTGACTCCCCCGAGAGGCGCAATCAGCCCCAGCATTTT
- | - | TRBJ2-7 | TRBV2 | 12 | CASKRGNYEQYF | TGTGCCAGCAAGCGCGGAAACTACGAGCAGTACTTC
TRBD2 | - | TRBJ2-2 | TRBV7-2 | 18 | CASSLESGGTGIRGELFF | TGTGCCAGCAGCTTAGAGAGCGGGGGGACGGGGATCCGCGGGGAGCTGTTTTTT
- | - | TRBJ2-7 | TRBV18 | 14 | CASSPLTRFSEQYF | TGTGCCAGCTCACCACTCACCCGGTTCTCCGAGCAGTACTTC
- | once | TRBJ2-7 | TRBV4-2 | 15 | CASSQLRTGTYEQYF | TGTGCCAGCAGCCAACTGCGGACTGGCACCTACGAGCAGTACTTC
TRBD1 | once | TRBJ2-7 | TRBV7-9 | 15 | CASSLPGQKLYEQYF | TGTGCCAGCAGCCTACCGGGACAGAAGTTATACGAGCAGTACTTC
TRBD2 | few | TRBJ2-3 | TRBV2 | 17 | CASSEAQAGGRKDTQYF | TGTGCCAGCAGTGAAGCCCAAGCGGGGGGGCGAAAAGATACGCAGTATTTT
TRBD1 | - | TRBJ2-2 | TRBV7-2 | 14 | CASRTGANTGELFF | TGTGCCAGCAGGACAGGGGCCAACACCGGGGAGCTGTTTTTT
- | - | TRBJ2-3 | TRBV30 | 13 | CAWALAITDTQYF | TGTGCCTGGGCCCTCGCGATTACAGATACGCAGTATTTT
TRBD1 | few | TRBJ1-3 | TRBV7-6 | 16 | CASSLVAGGGGNTIYF | TGTGCCAGCAGCTTAGTTGCAGGGGGAGGTGGAAACACCATATATTTT
TRBD1 | - | TRBJ1-5 | TRBV19 | 16 | CASSSIGQGVGQPQHF | TGTGCCAGTAGCAGCATAGGACAGGGGGTTGGGCAGCCCCAGCATTTT
- | - | TRBJ2-1 | TRBV12-1 | 20 | CASSFLLGLARPCSYNEQFF | TGTGCCAGCAGCTTTCTCCTCGGACTTGCTAGACCGTGCTCCTACAATGAGCAGTTCTTC
- | - | TRBJ1-6 | TRBV6-5 | 15 | CASRRTGIRGSPLHF | TGTGCCAGCAGACGAACAGGGATTAGGGGTTCACCCCTCCACTTT
TRBD1 | - | TRBJ2-3 | TRBV27 | 17 | CASSARQGLTFLNTQYF | TGTGCCAGCAGTGCGAGACAGGGATTAACGTTCCTCAATACGCAGTATTTT
TRBD2 | - | TRBJ2-3 | TRBV4-1 | 15 | CASSPQLAGTDTQYF | TGCGCCAGCAGCCCCCAACTAGCGGGAACAGATACGCAGTATTTT
- | - | TRBJ2-7 | TRBV5-6 | 13 | CASSLVSTYEQYF | TGTGCCAGCAGCTTGGTTTCAACCTACGAGCAGTACTTC
- | - | TRBJ2-7 | TRBV6-1 | 11 | CASSEPYEQYF | TGTGCCAGCAGTGAACCCTACGAGCAGTACTTC
- | once | TRBJ2-1 | TRBV9 | 15 | CASSVGPDFYNEQFF | TGTGCCAGCAGCGTAGGTCCAGATTTCTACAATGAGCAGTTCTTC
- | - | TRBJ2-7 | TRBV6-5 | 11 | CASRQGYEQYF | TGTGCCAGCCGTCAGGGGTACGAGCAGTACTTC
TRBD2 | - | TRBJ2-7 | TRBV7-2 | 14 | CASSFRTSSGEQYF | TGTGCCAGCAGCTTCAGGACTAGTAGTGGCGAGCAGTACTTC
- | - | TRBJ2-2 | TRBV30 | 12 | CAWIRGTGELFF | TGTGCCTGGATTCGGGGGACCGGGGAGCTGTTTTTT